Below are 9 T cell receptor beta chains sequenced from a single sample in a study of cytomegalovirus exposure and HLA in healthy donors. 60 Vbeta and 13 Jbeta primers were used in PCR. Some clones are missing from TCRdb's copy, which holds only in-frame ones; the method was immunoSEQ multiplex PCR. Seen here are about 140,000 clones, around 80% observed once, and the top ten hold about 1.5%. Source material: PBMCs. The origin of the receptors is a young man in good health and CMV-seropositive.

This clone has a handful of counts. The genes are TRBV11-2 and TRBJ2-7, with TRBD2 as a possible D gene (6 bases). Trimming pared 5 bases from V and 8 bases from J, leaving 19 bases between. Germline V gene data show CDR1 as SGHAT and CDR2 as FQNNGV. The CDR3 consists of 14 residues. CDR3 protein: CASSRGGPFPQQYF. Written as DNA, the CDR3 is TGTGCCAGCAGCCGCGGAGGGCCCTTCCCCCAGCAGTACTTC.

J is TRBJ2-5 and V is TRBV10-3; perhaps TRBD2 as D (5 bases). This CDR3 is 13 amino acids long. The ends were cut back, 0 bases at V and 9 bases at J, with 11 bases in the middle. The V gene's germline CDR1 is ENHRY and CDR2 SYGVKD. CDR3 residues: CAISESAEAAQYF. The CDR3 bases are TGTGCCATCAGTGAGTCAGCGGAAGCGGCCCAGTACTTC.

The genes are TRBV7-9 and TRBJ2-7; 11 nucleotides match TRBD1. This CDR3 spans 16 amino acids. V shed 5 bases and J 6 bases; nucleotides not matched to a gene: 12. CDR1 is SEHNR, CDR2 FQNEAQ, per germline (reference sequence). CDR3 in DNA: TGTGCCAGCAGCCTCAGGACAGGGGGCTTTGTAATCGAGCAGTACTTC. Encoded protein: CASSLRTGGFVIEQYF. Supplemented by reference TRBV7-9 and TRBJ2-7, the full variable domain reads DTGVSQNPRHKITKRGQNVTFRCDPISEHNRLYWYRQTLGQGPEFLTYFQNEAQLEKSRLLSDRFSAERPKGSFSTLEIQRTEQGDSAMYLCASSLRTGGFVIEQYFGPGTRLTVT.

The genes are TRBV18 and TRBJ1-2; 8 bases line up with TRBD1. Trimming cost V 3 bases and J 1 base; bases outside gene matches: 13. The V gene's germline CDR1 is KGHSH and CDR2 LQKENI. The CDR3 totals 18 residues. The CDR3 nucleotides read TGTGCCAGCTCACCGGGGACAGGAGGAAGTAGTGGTAACTATGGCTACACCTTC. Amino acids: CASSPGTGGSSGNYGYTF.

V usage is TRBV11-3 and J usage is TRBJ2-2; 13 positions agree with TRBD2. V dropped 4 bases and J dropped 6; count of bases not matched to a gene: 2. The germline gives CDR1 SGHNT, CDR2 YENEEA. The CDR3 loop spans 15 amino acids. The CDR3 DNA follows: TGTGCCAGCAGCTACGGACTAGCGGGGGCCGGGGAGCTGTTTTTT. This encodes CASSYGLAGAGELFF.

The chain has TRBV15 and TRBJ1-2; no clear D gene. Germline CDR1 LNHNV, CDR2 YYDKDF (reference sequence). V gave up 4 bases and J gave up 5 bases, with 8 bases separating them. CDR3 length: 12 residues. The CDR3 spells CATSNELYGYTF. CDR3 bases: TGTGCCACCAGCAATGAGTTGTATGGCTACACCTTC.

This rearrangement joins TRBV27 to TRBJ2-7; D might be TRBD2 (6 bases). Germline CDR1 is MNHEY and CDR2 is SMNVEV (reference sequence). This CDR3 is 16 amino acids long. Between the trimmed V and J ends, which lost 5 bases and 2 bases, there was a span of 19 bases. CDR3 residues: CASSPTSSVSAYEQYF. The CDR3 region has the DNA TGTGCCAGCAGTCCGACCTCTAGCGTCTCCGCCTACGAGCAGTACTTC.

The rearrangement uses TRBV25-1 and TRBJ1-5; D call uncertain. Germline values: CDR1 MGHDK, CDR2 SYGVNS. Trimming took off 3 bases at V and 0 bases at J, with 12 bases between the two ends. The CDR3 length is 16 residues. The CDR3 is CASSDHSGSSNQPQHF. In DNA, the CDR3 is TGTGCCAGCAGTGACCACTCGGGGTCTAGCAATCAGCCCCAGCATTTT.

The genes are TRBV9 and TRBJ2-3, with 8 bases identical to TRBD2. This CDR3 is built from 18 residues. Germline V gene data show CDR1 as SGDLS and CDR2 as YYNGEE. With 0 bases clipped from V and 4 bases from J, the junction kept 13 bases outside the gene matches. This CDR3 is CASSVGAGGLVVADTQYF. CDR3 in DNA: TGTGCCAGCAGCGTAGGGGCCGGGGGACTAGTGGTCGCAGATACGCAGTATTTT.